These 19 T cell receptor beta chains share one sample of origin, sequenced in a study of CD8 T cells in Susac syndrome. With random hexamers, reverse transcription was performed on 0.5 to 1 ug of RNA. TCRdb ran MiXCR on the immunoSEQ multiplex PCR reads and lists one entry per CDR3 protein. The data show over 95,000 distinct CDR3 sequences, with 80% to 95% seen just once and about 0.12% held by the top ten. The specimen sequenced was CD8+ T cells from PBMCs. All receptors come from a human donor in good health.

The chain has TRBV6-6 and TRBJ2-7, with 10 bases matching TRBD2. Germline V CDR1 and CDR2: MNHNY, SVGAGI (reference sequence). The CDR3 has 16 amino acids. J was trimmed by 0 bases and V by 0 bases; bases with no gene match: 2. CDR3 in amino acids: CASSYSPSGSSYEQYF. CDR3 nucleotide sequence: TGTGCCAGCAGTTACTCACCTAGCGGGAGCTCCTACGAGCAGTACTTC.

The chain links TRBV11-2 to TRBJ1-1, with TRBD1 as a possible D gene (6 bases). The CDR3 runs 14 residues. CDR1 SGHAT and CDR2 FQNNGV come from the germline V gene. V was cut by 1 base and J by 11 bases, with 17 bases left in between. This chain's CDR3 is CASSLAQGSITAFF. The CDR3 DNA reads as TGTGCCAGCAGCTTAGCACAGGGATCTATTACTGCTTTCTTT.

V gene TRBV12-5 combines with J gene TRBJ1-5; D gene uncertain. The CDR3 covers 13 residues. V lost 3 bases, J lost 2 bases, and 5 bases lay in between. Germline CDR1 and CDR2: LGHNT and FRNRAP. The CDR3 bases are TGTGCTAGTGGTTTTACAGGCAATCAGCCCCAGCATTTT. Its translation: CASGFTGNQPQHF.

V is TRBV7-2 and J is TRBJ1-1, with a tentative D call TRBD1 (5 bases). Trimming stripped 1 base from V and 0 bases from J, with 9 bases between. This CDR3 region has 15 residues. Germline V gives CDR1 SGHTA, CDR2 FQGNSA. CDR3 region: CASSLDAGVNTEAFF. The DNA of the CDR3 is TGTGCCAGCAGCTTAGACGCGGGGGTGAACACTGAAGCTTTCTTT. Full variable domain (remainder filled in from reference TRBV7-2 and TRBJ1-1): GAGVSQSPSNKVTEKGKDVELRCDPISGHTALYWYRQSLGQGLEFLIYFQGNSAPDKSGLPSDRFSAERTGGSVSTLTIQRTQQEDSAVYLCASSLDAGVNTEAFFGQGTRLTVV.

The V call is TRBV20-1, the J call TRBJ2-5; the match to TRBD2 covers 11 bases. In germline, CDR1 is DFQATT, CDR2 SNEGSKA (reference sequence). J lost 0 bases, V lost 3 bases, and 12 bases had no gene match. The CDR3 has 18 residues. The CDR3 bases are TGCAGTGCTAGTCCCGCTGATAGCGGGAGGGGGTACCAAGAGACCCAGTACTTC. As protein: CSASPADSGRGYQETQYF.

J is TRBJ1-2 and V is TRBV5-1; TRBD1 matches 7 bases. Trimming at V came to 3 bases and at J to 7 bases, leaving 9 bases not matched to a gene. The CDR3 sequence is 14 residues long. Germline V CDR1 and CDR2: SGHRS, YFSETQ. CDR3 sequence reads: CASSSGGQYSGYTF. The DNA for the CDR3 is TGCGCCAGCAGCTCGGGGGGACAGTATTCTGGCTACACCTTC.

This clonotype was seen only a few times. This sequence joins TRBV25-1 and TRBJ2-3, with 10 bases aligning to TRBD2. CDR3 length: 15 residues. With V trimmed by 3 bases and J by 2 bases, 2 bases remained unmatched. CDR1 and CDR2 (germline): MGHDK, SYGVNS. The CDR3 bases are TGTGCCAGCAGTGATAGCGGGGGGATCACAGATACGCAGTATTTT. It is translated as CASSDSGGITDTQYF.

The chain recombines TRBV29-1 with TRBJ2-7, with D maybe TRBD1 (5 bases). Germline assignment: CDR1 SQVTM and CDR2 ANQGSEA. The V end was cut by 7 bases, the J end by 4 bases, with 11 bases between. This CDR3 region has 11 residues. CDR3 nucleotides: TGCAGCGGGCAGGGTGGTTACGAGCAGTACTTC. It specifies CSGQGGYEQYF.

The chain links TRBV7-2 to TRBJ1-3, with D perhaps matching TRBD1 (5 bases). V lost 2 bases and J 0 bases, leaving 14 bases between the germline ends. Germline lookup yields CDR1 SGHTA and CDR2 FQGNSA. The CDR3 contains 17 residues. The CDR3 DNA reads as TGTGCCAGCAGCTTATTTGCGGCAGGGACCTCTGGAAACACCATATATTTT. Protein: CASSLFAAGTSGNTIYF.

This sequence joins TRBV10-3 and TRBJ2-6; D gene unclear. Deletions cut 8 bases from V and 2 bases from J, with 7 bases between. Per germline, CDR1 ENHRY and CDR2 SYGVKD. This CDR3 region has 13 residues. CDR3 loop: CAIGEPGANVLTF. The CDR3 coding sequence is TGTGCCATCGGGGAACCTGGGGCCAACGTCCTGACTTTC.

V usage is TRBV2 and J usage is TRBJ2-2; TRBD1 is a possible D gene (5 bases). In germline, CDR1 is SNHLY, CDR2 FYNNEI. The CDR3 contains 17 residues. V lost 2 bases and J lost 4, with 17 bases in between. Written as DNA, the CDR3 is TGTGCCAGCAGTGAAAGCCCTATCAGGGTTAGCACCGGGGAGCTGTTTTTT. Residues: CASSESPIRVSTGELFF.

This chain links TRBV3-1 with TRBJ2-3; D unclear. This CDR3 contains 10 residues. The V and J ends lost 6 bases and 6 bases respectively, with 4 bases between them. CDR1 is LGHDT and CDR2 is YNNKEL in the germline V gene (reference sequence). This CDR3 reads CASSSDTQYF. The CDR3 nucleotides read TGTGCCAGCAGTAGCGATACGCAGTATTTT.

This sequence joins TRBV4-2 and TRBJ2-7; 8 bases align to TRBD2. Germline-derived CDR1 and CDR2 are LGHNA and YNFKEQ. V was clipped by 1 base and J by 7 bases; unmatched bases: 15. This CDR3 has 17 amino acids. The CDR3: CASSQGGPGGTPWEQYF. For the CDR3, the DNA is TGTGCCAGCAGCCAAGGGGGTCCGGGGGGGACCCCTTGGGAGCAGTACTTC.

V gene TRBV9 combines with J gene TRBJ1-6; D not certain. The germline CDR1 and CDR2 sequences are SGDLS and YYNGEE. V was cut by 2 bases and J by 2 bases, with 11 bases left in between. The CDR3 spans 16 residues. The CDR3 region is CASSVGPGTYNSPLHF. The CDR3 region has the DNA TGTGCCAGCAGCGTTGGCCCTGGAACCTATAATTCACCCCTCCACTTT.

The chain carries TRBV5-1 and TRBJ2-1; D ambiguous. The CDR3 sequence is 13 residues long. Trimming took 2 bases from V and 6 from J, leaving 9 bases between them. Germline V gene data show CDR1 as SGHRS and CDR2 as YFSETQ. The CDR3 nucleotides are TGCGCCAGCAGCTTCGGAGATCGCAATGAGCAGTTCTTC. It specifies CASSFGDRNEQFF.

This chain connects TRBV6-2 or TRBV6-3 to TRBJ2-2, with a possible D match to TRBD2 (6 bases). Germline CDR1 is MNHEY and CDR2 is SVGEGT. The ends were cut back, 2 bases at V and 2 bases at J, with 9 bases in the middle. This CDR3 region has 15 residues. The CDR3 here is CASSYRGINTGELFF. The CDR3 DNA reads as TGTGCCAGCAGTTACCGCGGGATAAACACCGGGGAGCTGTTTTTT.

V and J are TRBV20-1 and TRBJ1-5; a weak D match, TRBD1 (5 bases). In germline, CDR1 is DFQATT, CDR2 SNEGSKA (reference sequence). The V and J ends lost 4 bases and 0 bases respectively, with 10 bases between them. This CDR3 region has 14 residues. CDR3 in amino acids: CSAKETVSNQPQHF. The CDR3 nucleotides are TGCAGTGCTAAGGAGACAGTTAGCAATCAGCCCCAGCATTTT.

The CDR3 nucleotides are TGTGCCAGCACCCTTGGAGAGGGGCTCCAAGAGACCCAGTACTTC. This codes for CASTLGEGLQETQYF. This chain links TRBV28 with TRBJ2-5; possibly TRBD1 or TRBD2 for D (5 bases each). Germline V gene data show CDR1 as MDHEN and CDR2 as SYDVKM. V was pared by 7 bases and J by 1 base, with 16 bases between. This CDR3 spans 15 amino acids. Full variable domain (rest looked up from reference TRBV28 and TRBJ2-5): DVKVTQSSRYLVKRTGEKVFLECVQDMDHENMFWYRQDPGLGLRLIYFSYDVKMKEKGDIPEGYSVSREKKERFSLILESASTNQTSMYLCASTLGEGLQETQYFGPGTRLLVL.

In this sample, this clonotype turned up once. The rearrangement joins TRBV6-1 to TRBJ1-5; D uncertain. CDR3 length: 13 amino acids. Trimming left V 9 bases short and J 0 bases short, with 9 bases between. The germline gives CDR1 MNHNS, CDR2 SASEGT. CDR3 nucleotides: TGTGCCAGTATGGGGATTAGCAATCAGCCCCAGCATTTT. It specifies CASMGISNQPQHF.